Detailed here is one T cell receptor (beta chain). This entry comes from a study of blood T cell repertoires in COVID-19. This CDR3 has 16 residues. Germline lookup yields CDR1 SGHDT and CDR2 YYEEEE. J gave up 2 bases and V 0 bases, and 3 bases lay outside the gene matches. TCRdb's copy holds only in-frame clones and misses some; the assay was immunoSEQ multiplex PCR. The sample lists 230,000 or so clones, around 89% seen once, with 2.1% in the top ten. The chain has TRBV5-6 and TRBJ1-2; TRBD1 matches at 11 bases. The sequencing sample was made of peripheral blood. The receptor comes from a woman aged 55-75 years with COVID-19, enrolled during active disease. The CDR3 loop is CASSLDRDRGNYGYTF. As DNA, the CDR3 is TGTGCCAGCAGCTTGGATAGGGACAGGGGGAACTATGGCTACACCTTC. Using reference TRBV5-6 and TRBJ1-2 for the parts outside the CDR3, the full variable domain is DAGVTQSPTHLIKTRGQQVTLRCSPKSGHDTVSWYQQALGQGPQFIFQYYEEEERQRGNFPDRFSGHQFPNYSSELNVNALLLGDSALYLCASSLDRDRGNYGYTFGSGTRLTVV.